The 22 T cell receptor beta chains in this list originate from one sample, sequenced in a study of somatic mutations in cytotoxic T cells in rheumatoid arthritis. Libraries were prepared by immunoSEQ multiplex PCR; TCRdb keeps only in-frame clonotypes and omits some of them. The sample contains fewer than 12,000 clones, roughly 73% of which appear only once. The material sequenced was CD8+ T cells sorted from blood. Receptors originate from a man in his sixties in good health.

The chain has TRBV6-4 and TRBJ2-3, with 10 bases that match TRBD2. V gave up 3 bases and J gave up 0 bases; unmatched junction bases: 3. The CDR3 totals 16 residues. Germline CDR1 MRHNA, CDR2 SNTAGT. This CDR3 is CASSESSGGSTDTQYF. The DNA of the CDR3 is TGTGCCAGCAGTGAATCTAGCGGGGGCAGCACAGATACGCAGTATTTT.

The V call is TRBV5-4, the J call TRBJ1-1; possibly TRBD1 for D (6 bases). V gave up 0 bases and J gave up 5 bases, with 17 bases separating them. Germline CDR1 is SGHNT and CDR2 is YYREEE (reference sequence). The CDR3 extends over 16 amino acids. The CDR3 coding sequence is TGTGCCAGCAGCTTGGGTGTGGGGGGCGCAGGAACTGAAGCTTTCTTT. It is translated as CASSLGVGGAGTEAFF. Full variable domain (remainder filled in from reference TRBV5-4 and TRBJ1-1): ETGVTQSPTHLIKTRGQQVTLRCSSQSGHNTVSWYQQALGQGPQFIFQYYREEENGRGNFPPRFSGLQFPNYSSELNVNALELDDSALYLCASSLGVGGAGTEAFFGQGTRLTVV.

The rearrangement uses TRBV7-7 and TRBJ2-7; 8 bases align to TRBD1. The CDR3 covers 15 residues. The junction had 7 bases not matched to a gene; V was cut back by 3 bases and J by 3 bases. The germline V gene has CDR1 SSHAT and CDR2 FNYEAQ (reference sequence). CDR3 DNA sequence: TGTGCCAGCAGCTTTGCCCAGGGGGCCGGCTACGAGCAGTACTTC. Amino acids: CASSFAQGAGYEQYF.

V gene TRBV7-8 combines with J gene TRBJ2-3; a weak D match, TRBD1 (8 bases). Trimming shortened V by 2 bases and J by 1 base, and 16 bases separated the two germline ends. There are 17 residues in the CDR3. Germline loops: CDR1 SGHVS, CDR2 FQNEAQ. CDR3 in amino acids: CASSLRGGTGGTDTQYF. The CDR3 DNA follows: TGTGCCAGCAGCTTAAGGGGGGGGACAGGAGGCACAGATACGCAGTATTTT.

The V call is TRBV30, the J call TRBJ2-2; D remains unclear. V shed 0 bases and J shed 6 bases, with 5 bases lying between them. CDR3 length: 12 amino acids. The germline V gene has CDR1 GTSNPN and CDR2 SVGIG (reference sequence). As DNA, the CDR3 is TGTGCCTGGAGTGTAGGGTCCGGGGAGCTGTTTTTT. Translated: CAWSVGSGELFF. Full variable domain (missing parts from reference TRBV30 and TRBJ2-2): SQTIHQWPATLVQPVGSPLSLECTVEGTSNPNLYWYRQAAGRGLQLLFYSVGIGQISSEVPQNLSASRPQDRQFILSSKKLLLSDSGFYLCAWSVGSGELFFGEGSRLTVL.

The chain has TRBV7-8 and TRBJ2-7; 8 bases are a match to TRBD2. The V segment lost 5 bases and the J segment 0 bases; nucleotides outside the gene matches: 3. Germline V CDR1 and CDR2: SGHVS, FQNEAQ. The CDR3 totals 14 residues. The CDR3 coding sequence is TGTGCCAGCAGCCTCCTAGCGGGCTCCTACGAGCAGTACTTC. Protein: CASSLLAGSYEQYF.

The chain uses TRBV4-2 and TRBJ2-7; 7 bases are shared with TRBD1. V lost 0 bases and J lost 4; bases outside the gene matches: 3. This CDR3 is 14 amino acids long. The germline V gene encodes CDR1 LGHNA and CDR2 YNFKEQ. The CDR3 bases are TGTGCCAGCAGCCAAGATTGGGGACAGTACGAGCAGTACTTC. Protein sequence: CASSQDWGQYEQYF.

With respect to this clone: In the same sample, other DNA sequences code for this CDR3. V gene TRBV28 combines with J gene TRBJ2-7; tentative D call: TRBD1 (5 bases). CDR3 size: 13 residues. In germline, CDR1 is MDHEN, CDR2 SYDVKM. V dropped 5 bases and J dropped 2 bases, with 10 bases sitting between them. Here the CDR3 reads CASSPDTTYEQYF. CDR3 DNA sequence: TGTGCCAGCAGTCCGGACACTACCTACGAGCAGTACTTC. The variable domain in full, completed from reference TRBV28 and TRBJ2-7, reads DVKVTQSSRYLVKRTGEKVFLECVQDMDHENMFWYRQDPGLGLRLIYFSYDVKMKEKGDIPEGYSVSREKKERFSLILESASTNQTSMYLCASSPDTTYEQYFGPGTRLTVT.

This chain links TRBV9 with TRBJ2-1; D is ambiguous. This CDR3 spans 14 amino acids. V was pared by 3 bases and J by 3 bases, with 10 bases between. The germline V gene encodes CDR1 SGDLS and CDR2 YYNGEE. CDR3 amino acids: CASSETDNYNEQFF. The CDR3 DNA reads TGTGCCAGCAGCGAGACCGACAACTACAATGAGCAGTTCTTC.

This clone was recorded a few times. The rearrangement links TRBV5-6 to TRBJ2-7; D is possibly TRBD2 (6 bases). CDR1 and CDR2 from the germline V gene are SGHDT and YYEEEE. V shed 5 bases and J shed 5 bases, with 26 bases lying between them. This CDR3 has 17 amino acids. This CDR3 reads CASSSDPGGEGNDEQYF. The CDR3 region has the DNA TGTGCCAGCAGTTCTGATCCCGGGGGTGAAGGAAATGACGAGCAGTACTTC. The complete variable domain, with remaining parts taken from reference TRBV5-6 and TRBJ2-7, reads DAGVTQSPTHLIKTRGQQVTLRCSPKSGHDTVSWYQQALGQGPQFIFQYYEEEERQRGNFPDRFSGHQFPNYSSELNVNALLLGDSALYLCASSSDPGGEGNDEQYFGPGTRLTVT.

The rearrangement links TRBV5-6 to TRBJ2-7, with D possibly being TRBD1 or TRBD2 (5 bases each). The CDR3 spans 13 residues. V was trimmed by 0 bases and J by 5 bases, leaving 9 bases between them. Germline V gives CDR1 SGHDT, CDR2 YYEEEE. CDR3 protein: CASSLGGIDEQYF. The CDR3 DNA reads TGTGCCAGCAGCTTGGGGGGGATCGACGAGCAGTACTTC.

This clone has a handful of counts. V usage is TRBV4-3 and J usage is TRBJ1-1, with D hard to call. The CDR3 is 14 residues long. Germline CDR1 LGHNA, CDR2 YSLEER. With 0 bases removed from V and 5 bases from J, the gap between germline ends came to 10 bases. The CDR3 is CASSQELGSTEAFF. The CDR3 nucleotides read TGCGCCAGCAGCCAAGAATTGGGCTCGACTGAAGCTTTCTTT.

The chain combines TRBV2 with TRBJ2-7, with D maybe TRBD1 (6 bases). The V gene lost 4 bases and the J gene lost 2 bases, with 15 bases spanning the gap. This CDR3 contains 15 residues. Germline V CDR1 and CDR2: SNHLY, FYNNEI. The CDR3 nucleotides read TGTGCCAGCAGTGTGTACAGGGAACTCCCCTACGAGCAGTACTTC. Translated, it gives CASSVYRELPYEQYF.

V usage is TRBV7-3 and J usage is TRBJ2-1, with 8 bases fitting TRBD1. Germline CDR1 reads SGHTA; CDR2 reads FQGTGA. The J segment lost 7 bases and the V segment lost 5 bases, leaving 4 bases of the junction unmatched. The CDR3 contains 13 residues. The CDR3 loop reads CASSLQGVNEQFF. Here the CDR3 DNA reads TGTGCCAGCAGCCTACAGGGGGTGAATGAGCAGTTCTTC.

The chain combines TRBV7-9 with TRBJ2-5; 12 bases map to TRBD1. The J call could be wrong; TRBJ2-7 is a better fit for the DNA end. Germline CDR1 is SEHNR and CDR2 is FQNEAQ (reference sequence). CDR3 length: 16 residues. CDR3 bases: TGTGCCAGCAGCTGGGGACAGGGGGCGAGCTCCTACGAGCAGTACTTC. The encoded protein is CASSWGQGASSYEQYF.

The rearrangement uses TRBV14 and TRBJ1-2; 7 bases map to TRBD1. The CDR3 is made up of 14 amino acids. Germline CDR1 SGHDN, CDR2 FVKESK. The junction had 2 bases not matched to a gene; V was cut back by 2 bases and J by 2 bases. The CDR3 sequence is CASSQPGQNYGYTF. CDR3 nucleotides: TGTGCCAGCAGCCAACCGGGACAGAACTATGGCTACACCTTC.

The chain is built from TRBV7-9 and TRBJ2-7; D call uncertain. Deletions cut 2 bases from V and 3 bases from J, with 8 bases between. CDR1 is SEHNR, CDR2 FQNEAQ, per germline (reference sequence). CDR3 length: 13 amino acids. The CDR3 protein is CASSLLADYEQYF. The CDR3 DNA follows: TGTGCCAGCAGCTTACTGGCAGACTACGAGCAGTACTTC.

The V call is TRBV28, the J call TRBJ1-1, with D unresolved. The CDR3 is made up of 14 amino acids. CDR1 and CDR2 from the germline V gene are MDHEN and SYDVKM. V was trimmed by 4 bases and J by 3 bases, leaving 12 bases between them. The CDR3 bases are TGTGCCAGCAGTTCCCGAAACAGTTACACTGAAGCTTTCTTT. Its protein is CASSSRNSYTEAFF. Full variable domain (missing parts from reference TRBV28 and TRBJ1-1): DVKVTQSSRYLVKRTGEKVFLECVQDMDHENMFWYRQDPGLGLRLIYFSYDVKMKEKGDIPEGYSVSREKKERFSLILESASTNQTSMYLCASSSRNSYTEAFFGQGTRLTVV.

The rearrangement links TRBV29-1 to TRBJ2-1; 9 bases match TRBD1. V was pared by 1 base and J by 3 bases, with 7 bases of the junction left unmatched. CDR1 and CDR2 (germline): SQVTM, ANQGSEA. This CDR3 comprises 16 residues. Here the CDR3 DNA reads TGCAGCGTTGAAGGGGGACAGGGAGGGGTCTACAATGAGCAGTTCTTC. It codes for CSVEGGQGGVYNEQFF.

The chain uses TRBV6-5 and TRBJ2-1; tentative D call: TRBD1 (6 bases). V dropped 0 bases and J dropped 6 bases, with 15 bases sitting between them. CDR3 size: 16 residues. CDR1 and CDR2 from the germline V gene are MNHEY and SVGAGI. The CDR3 loop is CASSYSSQGGGNEQFF. For the CDR3, the DNA is TGTGCCAGCAGTTACTCGTCACAGGGCGGTGGCAATGAGCAGTTCTTC.

This sequence joins TRBV11-2 and TRBJ1-3; TRBD1 matches 7 bases. From germline, CDR1 is SGHAT and CDR2 FQNNGV. CDR3 size: 13 residues. Trimming removed 1 base from V and 8 bases from J; junction bases left unmatched: 2. In nucleotides, the CDR3 is TGTGCCAGCAGCTTAGGACAGGGCCACACCATATATTTT. It translates to CASSLGQGHTIYF.

The chain joins TRBV27 to TRBJ2-1, with 8 bases fitting TRBD2. Germline trimming cut 8 bases from V and 0 bases from J; bases unmatched to any gene: 9. Germline CDR1 is MNHEY and CDR2 is SMNVEV (reference sequence). The CDR3 is 16 residues long. The CDR3 reads CASRSAGGSSYNEQFF. CDR3 nucleotide sequence: TGTGCCAGCCGGTCCGCGGGGGGAAGCTCCTACAATGAGCAGTTCTTC.